Listed here is a single T cell receptor beta chain. Its antigen has not been determined. Per-nucleotide qualities are absent, and no much larger clonotype sits a single base away. Compared with germline, V lacks 5 bases and J lacks 5 bases; bases without a gene match: 10. Reading the germline V gene (reference sequence) gives CDR1 LNHDA and CDR2 SQIVND. CDR3 length: 17 amino acids, cysteine to phenylalanine. The retained sequence is limited to the CDR3, 51 bases, with the frame set at the first base. The data derive from a study of cytomegalovirus exposure and HLA in healthy donors (dated 2017 in TCRdb). In terms of the full investigation: An earlier analysis of some 500 of the donors reported roughly 300 Gb of sequence data and 100 million to 130 million unique TCR beta sequences from 190 million or so T cells. To predict cytomegalovirus infection status, the study brought together high-throughput TCR immunosequencing, statistical association of individual TCRs with disease status, and machine learning. The study was designed to test whether signatures of past pathogen exposure could be identified by cataloging public T cell receptors. Among the 398 genotyped donors, 81% belonged to the genetic ancestry cluster associated with self-reported Caucasian donors. A later analysis re-examined previously published TCR beta repertoires from just over 650 donors and added high-resolution HLA genotyping to investigate patterns of TCR occurrence. Roughly 290 gigabases of sequencing data and tens of millions of unique TCR sequences made up an early release that covered over 550 HLA-typed donors. Donor age, sex, ethnicity and CMV serostatus were compiled together with the repertoire data. In the later analysis, no new phenotypic data were used to find candidate immune exposures; instead, reliance was placed on TCR beta sequences and their occurrence across donors. In addition to the first cohort of approximately 650 subjects, a separate validation cohort of 100 to 150 different subjects was used. Typing coverage varied by locus: roughly 629-640 donors for A, B, C, DRB1 and DQB1; around 560 for DQA1; more than 600 for DPA1; fewer than 480 for DPB1. Among about 360 genotyped donors of the cohort, an average of approximately 230,000 unique TCR beta nucleotide sequences were sequenced per donor, around a sixth of them non-productive. Class I and class II HLA loci were covered by the typing at four-digit resolution. The T cell repertoires of under 750 subjects were profiled by immunosequencing and related to cytomegalovirus serostatus. Roughly five DR-DQ haplotypes were treated as single units for association and clustering because of strong linkage in the cohort. Genome-wide SNP genotypes for about 60% of the roughly 670 donors were used in a later genetic analysis, which treated that subset as a discovery cohort. Every repertoire in the discovery cohort had been generated on one and the same sequencing platform. To decide whether each TCR beta V gene segment behaved as functional or pseudogenic, an earlier analysis of some 570 of the donors relied on high-throughput TCR beta sequencing. General conclusions and limits of the study: According to the authors, the approach could potentially be generalized to other disease states and immunological phenotypes. In a later analysis, most CMV-associated TCR beta chains were found to appear HLA-restricted, with HLA associations seemingly driven largely by CMV exposure. Compared with equally common non-associated chains, HLA-associated TCR beta chains in a later analysis were more clonally expanded and had lower generation probabilities. Strong co-occurrence of HLA alleles, especially DR and DQ, made assigning TCR associations to individual alleles difficult. Approximately 16 rarely observed V segments, including chromosome 9 orphons, were excluded from the earlier analysis of about 500 of the donors because counts were too low. Because the 87-base-pair reads could not distinguish some IMGT-functional V segments, including TRBV6-2 and TRBV6-3, those segments were excluded. The classifier was reported to diagnose cytomegalovirus status with high specificity and sensitivity in both the original cohort and the validation cohort. A total of around 150 TCR beta chains were listed by the study as associated with cytomegalovirus. A cluster of highly shared sequence variants was judged likely to represent a technical artifact of the sequencing pipeline. A further reported finding was that TCR beta sequences accurately predicted the HLA-A and HLA-B alleles for most subjects in the first cohort. Linkage disequilibrium might explain the correlated functional status among segregating V segments, but an unknown experimental factor could not be excluded. Most TCR sequences were seen in very few donors, while some public TCRs were found in many individuals. Compared with the approximately 710-donor mean, donors in an Asian-associated ancestry cluster had fewer N-insertions in productive TCRs, according to a later genetic analysis. Presence/absence analyses assumed roughly uniform sequencing depth across donors, an assumption that may not hold. In an earlier analysis of around 600 of the donors, most TCR beta V segments were observed in productive rearrangements about 90% or about 30% of the time, broadly matching IMGT annotations. Only TCR beta chains were sequenced in this cohort, and the absence of alpha or paired-chain data limited detectable features. In vitro tests confirmed that three of the cytomegalovirus-associated TCR beta chains recognize cytomegalovirus antigens. In a later analysis, TCR association rates were found to vary across HLA loci, with the most associated TCRs seen for DRB1 alleles and the fewest for HLA-C alleles. Specific HLA alleles were associated with some 15,000 TCR beta sequences at a false discovery rate of 0.05 in a later analysis. A later genetic analysis associated a missense DCLRE1C variant with V-gene and J-gene trimming of TCR beta chains, and an independent cohort replicated the association. Immune exposure information for the cohort was limited to CMV serostatus. According to a later analysis, parvovirus B19, influenza, CMV and Epstein-Barr virus appeared linked to several top co-occurrence clusters. Because HLA typing was unavailable for some donors at each locus, only the typed subset was used in association tests.

The cohort comprised several hundred healthy bone marrow donors. All cohort members were sampled while nominally healthy, although unrecorded immune exposures were likely present. The donor tested CMV seropositive, placing the donor among the 289 seropositive members of the cohort. A peripheral blood sample was collected from each donor, and TCR beta sequencing was performed on peripheral blood mononuclear cells. The Qiagen DNeasy Blood Extraction Kit was used to extract genomic DNA from the blood cell samples. Preparation of the library involved the immunoSEQ multiplex PCR assay. A mixture of 60 forward primers for TCR Vbeta segments and 13 reverse primers for TCR Jbeta segments was used in the multiplex PCR. The CDR3 region of rearranged TCR beta genes was amplified from genomic DNA by a multiplex PCR assay. On the Illumina HiSeq System, the amplified TCR beta libraries were sequenced as 87-base-pair reads. The authors processed their data as follows. In a later analysis, some 80 million unique TCR beta chains were counted across the 666 repertoires, and some 10 million of these chains were shared by at least two donors. Raw reads were error-corrected and collapsed into unique sequences by a nearest-neighbor algorithm in which closely related sequences were merged to remove PCR and sequencing errors. To assign V, D and J gene segments, CDR3 sequences were aligned to IMGT reference sequences. For a sequence to be retained, at least a six-nucleotide match to both a V gene segment and a J gene segment was required. Rearrangements were called productive when the CDR3 lacked stop codons and stayed in frame with V and J; all others were non-productive. CDR3 was defined according to IMGT convention as the region running from the second conserved V-encoded cysteine to the conserved J-encoded phenylalanine. The earlier analysis of about 530 of the donors excluded any sequence lacking an unambiguous match to a single V gene segment. An earlier analysis of approximately 590 of the donors called V segments functional above 56.7% productive rearrangements and segregating when the between-donor standard deviation exceeded 5%. To diagnose cytomegalovirus status from the catalog of TCR beta chain sequences, a statistical classification framework was built. A later analysis assigned V and J genes by comparing TCR nucleotide sequences with IMGT/GENE-DB human TR gene sequences. Using the TCRdist pipeline, a later analysis assigned CDR3 sequences along with most-parsimonious VDJ recombination scenarios. In a later analysis, each TCR beta chain was defined by its CDR3 amino acid sequence together with its V-gene family, and reads without a unique V-gene family were excluded. A later analysis removed several hundred highly shared, low-generation-probability nucleotide sequences to deal with suspected cross-contamination and a sequencing artifact. In a later analysis, a clonal expansion index for each public chain was calculated from normalized within-repertoire ranks of inferred template counts. In a later analysis, generation probabilities were computed with a VDJ recombination model fitted to out-of-frame rearrangements, and the resulting probabilities were checked against IGoR. In a later analysis, hypergeometric tests were used to score TCR-TCR, TCR-HLA and TCR-CMV co-occurrence, with a repertoire-size bias correction applied to TCR pairs. False discovery rates were estimated in a later analysis by permuting HLA or CMV assignments 20 times. In a later analysis, co-occurring TCRs were grouped using DBSCAN, and TCRdist sequence similarity was added for clustering within HLA-allele-positive subsets. For co-occurrence clustering, repertoires with fewer than 30,000 or more than 120,000 public chains were excluded, along with five repertoires with anomalous nucleotide sharing. In TCRdb, the immuneACCESS table is reduced to in-frame sequences with V and J assigned. These tables do not hold every clone; where another copy was compared, an unresolved V gene accounts for under half, and the others remain unexplained. V, J and clone size are taken as reported in that table, and D and trimming were inferred from the DNA itself. The sample data list about 140,000 clones, and roughly 78% of these were observed just once. Approximately 3.2% of the sample is taken by the ten largest.

The source of this sequence is a man younger than 35 in good health and CMV-seropositive. This chain is built from TRBV19 and TRBJ2-1; TRBD2 matches 12 bases in the middle. The sample consisted of PBMCs. The sequenced DNA: TGTGCCAGTAGTTTGAGACTAGCGGGAGCTCCCCACAATGAGCAGTTCTTC. This is translated as CASSLRLAGAPHNEQFF.